The 11 T cell receptor beta chains in this list originate from one sample, sequenced in a study of neurological immune-mediated disorders. TCRdb processed the 5' RACE reads anew with MiXCR; each CDR3 protein has one entry. The repertoire holds roughly 90,000 distinct CDR3 sequences, roughly 3.3% seen once, with less than 3.5% in the top ten. Sequencing was performed on PBMCs. These TCRs come from a woman aged 45-65 years with multiple sclerosis.

This clonotype was observed at least ten times. The chain is built from TRBV7-9 and TRBJ1-5; D is undetermined. V lost 1 base and J lost 1, with 5 bases in between. The V gene's germline CDR1 is SEHNR and CDR2 FQNEAQ (reference sequence). CDR3 length: 14 amino acids. The CDR3 loop reads CASSLDSSNQPQHF. CDR3 nucleotides: TGTGCCAGCAGCTTAGACAGCAGCAATCAGCCCCAGCATTTT.

Ten or more counts support this clonotype. CDR3 region: CASRNTHNEKLFF. The CDR3 DNA sequence: TGCGCCAGCAGAAATACCCATAATGAAAAACTGTTTTTT. The V and J genes are TRBV5-1 and TRBJ1-4; D remains unclear. Germline V gives CDR1 SGHRS, CDR2 YFSETQ. The CDR3 has 13 amino acids. V lost 5 bases to trimming and J lost 4 bases, with 9 bases between them.

This clonotype was observed many times. The chain recombines TRBV7-6 with TRBJ2-7; 7 nucleotides align to TRBD1. CDR1 is SGHVS and CDR2 is FNYEAQ in the germline V gene. This CDR3 is 14 amino acids long. The V and J ends lost 0 bases and 3 bases, in that order; junction bases with no gene match: 2. The CDR3 protein is CASSLAGQNYEQYF. CDR3 DNA: TGTGCCAGCAGCTTAGCGGGACAGAACTACGAGCAGTACTTC.

This clonotype was counted ten times or more. V gene TRBV28 combines with J gene TRBJ2-5; 12 bases are shared with TRBD2. The germline V gene encodes CDR1 MDHEN and CDR2 SYDVKM. J lost 5 bases, V lost 7 bases, and 8 bases had no gene match. CDR3 length: 15 residues. DNA of the CDR3: TGTGCCAGCACCGTACTAGCGGGGGGAGGTGAGACCCAGTACTTC. Translation gives CASTVLAGGGETQYF. The whole variable domain, filled in from reference TRBV28 and TRBJ2-5, reads DVKVTQSSRYLVKRTGEKVFLECVQDMDHENMFWYRQDPGLGLRLIYFSYDVKMKEKGDIPEGYSVSREKKERFSLILESASTNQTSMYLCASTVLAGGGETQYFGPGTRLLVL.

This clonotype was found many times. The V and J genes are TRBV4-1 and TRBJ2-5, with 8 bases identical to TRBD1. The junction had 4 bases not matched to a gene; V was cut back by 4 bases and J by 6 bases. The CDR3 loop spans 13 amino acids. CDR1 is MGHRA and CDR2 is YSYEKL in the germline V gene. CDR3 region: CASSRTGLQTQYF. CDR3 sequence (DNA): TGCGCCAGCAGCCGGACAGGGCTACAGACCCAGTACTTC.

This clonotype was recorded at least ten times. CDR3 loop: CASSLVGMQGASYEQYF. The CDR3 nucleotides are TGTGCCAGCAGCTTAGTCGGGATGCAGGGGGCCTCCTACGAGCAGTACTTC. The chain links TRBV7-2 to TRBJ2-7; TRBD1 matches 8 bases. Looked up from germline, CDR1 is SGHTA and CDR2 is FQGNSA. With 1 base clipped from V and 0 bases from J, the junction kept 8 bases outside the gene matches. The CDR3 consists of 17 residues.

A few counts support this clonotype. The CDR3, as DNA: TGTGCTAGTCGACAGCCGAACACCGGGGAGCTGTTTTTT. It is translated as CASRQPNTGELFF. The chain employs TRBV7-7 and TRBJ2-2; maybe TRBD1 (5 bases). The germline CDR1 and CDR2 sequences are SSHAT and FNYEAQ (reference sequence). The CDR3 sequence is 13 residues long.

This clonotype has a count of ten or more. This sequence joins TRBV5-1 and TRBJ2-1; perhaps TRBD1 as D (6 bases). CDR1 is SGHRS, CDR2 YFSETQ, per germline. The length of the CDR3 is 15 residues. V gave up 1 base and J gave up 6 bases, with 14 bases separating them. The CDR3 region has the DNA TGCGCCAGCAGCTTGCGGCAGGGGAGTGGCAATGAGCAGTTCTTC. This codes for CASSLRQGSGNEQFF.

This clonotype was counted many times. V is TRBV3-1 and J is TRBJ1-2; D is uncertain. Trimming stripped 3 bases from V and 4 bases from J, with 6 bases between. Looked up from germline, CDR1 is LGHDT and CDR2 is YNNKEL (reference sequence). There are 12 residues in the CDR3. Here the CDR3 reads CASSHRGYGYTF. The CDR3 DNA reads TGTGCCAGCAGCCACCGGGGCTATGGCTACACCTTC.

At least ten counts were recorded for this clonotype. This chain connects TRBV19 to TRBJ1-1; possible D gene TRBD1, 6 bases. Germline lookup yields CDR1 LNHDA and CDR2 SQIVND (reference sequence). The CDR3 is made up of 14 amino acids. V shed 5 bases and J shed 3 bases, with 13 bases lying between them. For the CDR3, the DNA is TGTGCCAGTAGTGCACAGGGTAAGTACACTGAAGCTTTCTTT. Amino acids: CASSAQGKYTEAFF.

This clonotype was counted ten times or more. The CDR3 DNA reads as TGTGCCAGCAGCTTCAAATTGGAGCAGTACTTC. Its protein is CASSFKLEQYF. The genes are TRBV5-6 and TRBJ2-7, with D unresolved. Trimming took 2 bases from V and 7 from J, leaving 7 bases between them. This CDR3 contains 11 residues. CDR1 SGHDT and CDR2 YYEEEE come from the germline V gene. Complete variable domain (other parts from reference TRBV5-6 and TRBJ2-7): DAGVTQSPTHLIKTRGQQVTLRCSPKSGHDTVSWYQQALGQGPQFIFQYYEEEERQRGNFPDRFSGHQFPNYSSELNVNALLLGDSALYLCASSFKLEQYFGPGTRLTVT.